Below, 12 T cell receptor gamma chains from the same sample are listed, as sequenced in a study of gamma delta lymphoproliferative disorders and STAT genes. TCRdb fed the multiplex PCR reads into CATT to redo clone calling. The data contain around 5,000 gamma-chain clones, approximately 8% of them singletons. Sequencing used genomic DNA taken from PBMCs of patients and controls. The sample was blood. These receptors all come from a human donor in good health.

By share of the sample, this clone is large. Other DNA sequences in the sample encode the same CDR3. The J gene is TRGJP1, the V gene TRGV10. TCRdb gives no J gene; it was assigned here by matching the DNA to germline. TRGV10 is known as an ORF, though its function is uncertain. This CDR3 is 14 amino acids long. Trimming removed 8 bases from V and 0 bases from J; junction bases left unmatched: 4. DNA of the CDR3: TGTGCTGCGTGGGATTATACCACTGGTTGGTTCAAGATATTT. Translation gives CAAWDYTTGWFKIF.

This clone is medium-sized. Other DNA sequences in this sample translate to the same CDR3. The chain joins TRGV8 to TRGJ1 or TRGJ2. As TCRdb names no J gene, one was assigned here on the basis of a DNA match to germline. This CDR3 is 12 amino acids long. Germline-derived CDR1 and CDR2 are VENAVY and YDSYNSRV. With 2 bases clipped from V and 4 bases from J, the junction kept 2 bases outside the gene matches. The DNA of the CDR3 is TGTGCCACCTGGGATACCTATTATAAGAAACTCTTT. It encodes CATWDTYYKKLF.

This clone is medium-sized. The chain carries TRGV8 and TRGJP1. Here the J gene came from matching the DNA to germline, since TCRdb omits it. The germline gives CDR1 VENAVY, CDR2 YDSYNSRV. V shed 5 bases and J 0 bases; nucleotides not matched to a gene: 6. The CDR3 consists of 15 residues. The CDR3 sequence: CATWGLDTTGWFKIF. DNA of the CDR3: TGTGCCACCTGGGGTCTAGATACCACTGGTTGGTTCAAGATATTT.

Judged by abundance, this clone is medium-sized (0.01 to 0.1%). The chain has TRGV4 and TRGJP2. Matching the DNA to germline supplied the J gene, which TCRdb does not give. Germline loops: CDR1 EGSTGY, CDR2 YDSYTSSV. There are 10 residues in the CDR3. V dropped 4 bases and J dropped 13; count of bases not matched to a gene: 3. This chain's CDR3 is CATWEQIKTF. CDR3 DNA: TGTGCCACCTGGGAGCAGATCAAGACGTTT.

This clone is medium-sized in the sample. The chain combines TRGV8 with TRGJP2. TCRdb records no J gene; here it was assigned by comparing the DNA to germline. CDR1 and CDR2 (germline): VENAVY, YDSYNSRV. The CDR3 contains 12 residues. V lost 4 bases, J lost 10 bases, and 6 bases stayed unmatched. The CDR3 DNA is TGTGCCACCTGGGACAAGGGTTGGATCAAGACGTTT. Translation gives CATWDKGWIKTF.

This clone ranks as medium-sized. CDR3 region: CATWDRNYYKKLF. Here the CDR3 DNA reads TGTGCCACCTGGGACAGGAATTATTATAAGAAACTCTTT. The gene calls are TRGV3 and TRGJ1 or TRGJ2. The J gene, missing from TCRdb, was assigned here through DNA to germline matching. Trimming removed 0 bases from V and 1 base from J; junction bases left unmatched: 0. There are 13 residues in the CDR3. The germline CDR1 and CDR2 sequences are VTNTFY and YDVSTARD (reference sequence).

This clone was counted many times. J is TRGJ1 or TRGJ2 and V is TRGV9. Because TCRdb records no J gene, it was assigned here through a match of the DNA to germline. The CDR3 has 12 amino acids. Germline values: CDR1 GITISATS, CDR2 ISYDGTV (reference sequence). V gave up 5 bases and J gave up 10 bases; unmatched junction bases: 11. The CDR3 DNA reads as TGTGCCTTGTGGGGAGGTGAGGGGAAGAAACTCTTT. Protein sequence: CALWGGEGKKLF.

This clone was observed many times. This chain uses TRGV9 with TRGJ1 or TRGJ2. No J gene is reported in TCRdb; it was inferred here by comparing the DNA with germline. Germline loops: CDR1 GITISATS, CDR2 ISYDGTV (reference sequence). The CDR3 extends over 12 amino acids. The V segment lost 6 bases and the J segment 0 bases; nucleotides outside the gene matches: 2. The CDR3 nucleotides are TGTGCCTTGTGGATGAATTATTATAAGAAACTCTTT. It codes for CALWMNYYKKLF.

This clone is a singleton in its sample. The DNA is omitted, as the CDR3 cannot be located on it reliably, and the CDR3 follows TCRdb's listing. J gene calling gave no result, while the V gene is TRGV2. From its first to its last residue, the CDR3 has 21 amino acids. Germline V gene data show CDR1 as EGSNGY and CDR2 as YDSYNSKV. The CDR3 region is CATWDGQGAIIRNSLAVEQHF.

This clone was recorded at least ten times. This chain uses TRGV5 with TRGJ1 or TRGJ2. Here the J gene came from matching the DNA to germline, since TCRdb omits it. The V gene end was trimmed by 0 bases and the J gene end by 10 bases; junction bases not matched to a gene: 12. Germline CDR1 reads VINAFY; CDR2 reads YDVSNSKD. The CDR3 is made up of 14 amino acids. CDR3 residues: CATWDRYYGGKKLF. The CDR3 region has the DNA TGTGCCACCTGGGACAGGTATTACGGAGGGAAGAAACTCTTT.

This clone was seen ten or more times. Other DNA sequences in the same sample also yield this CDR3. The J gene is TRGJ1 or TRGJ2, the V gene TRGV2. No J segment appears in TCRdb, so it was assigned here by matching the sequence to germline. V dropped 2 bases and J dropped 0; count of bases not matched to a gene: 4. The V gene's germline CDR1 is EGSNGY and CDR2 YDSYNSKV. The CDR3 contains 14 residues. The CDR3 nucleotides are TGTGCCACCTGGGACGTATCGAATTATTATAAGAAACTCTTT. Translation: CATWDVSNYYKKLF.

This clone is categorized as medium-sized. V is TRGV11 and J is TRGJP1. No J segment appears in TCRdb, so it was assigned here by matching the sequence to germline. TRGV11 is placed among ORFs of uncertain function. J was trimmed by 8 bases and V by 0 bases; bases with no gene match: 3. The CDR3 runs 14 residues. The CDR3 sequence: CACWIRHVGWFKIF. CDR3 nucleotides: TGTGCCTGCTGGATTAGGCACGTGGGTTGGTTCAAGATATTT.